This TCR beta chain was sequenced during a study of OX40 agonist ivuxolimab in advanced cancers. A word on this clone: What it binds is not known.

The CDR3 extends over 12 amino acids. Germline CDR1 and CDR2: SGHRS and YFSETQ. V dropped 0 bases and J dropped 4 bases, with 5 bases sitting between them. Points from the study as a whole: Partly responding patients at 0.1-3.0 mg/kg showed some of the smallest clonal expansion. CD8+ T cells (on average) carried more expanded clones than CD4+ T cells.

The protocol was immunoSEQ multiplex PCR, while the TCRdb copy is restricted to in-frame clones and leaves out a portion. The table includes 65,000 to 85,000 clones, approximately 86% detected once. The receptor's source is an adult with an advanced solid tumor such as melanoma, head and neck, liver or kidney cancer. The source material was CD4+ or CD8+ T cells sorted from blood, sampled in a trial of the OX40 agonist ivuxolimab. The V call is TRBV5-1, the J call TRBJ2-7; no clear D. The CDR3 coding sequence is TGCGCCAGCAGCTTGGGGGCATACGAGCAGTACTTC. This encodes CASSLGAYEQYF.